This T cell receptor (beta chain) was found in a study of identical twins. This clonotype was found many times. The length of the CDR3 is 13 residues. Germline assignment: CDR1 MNHEY and CDR2 SVGAGI. V was clipped by 3 bases and J by 5 bases, with 8 bases between them. In TCRdb, the 5' RACE reads were re-called with MiXCR into one record per CDR3 protein. Here the sample spans more than 200,000 distinct CDR3 sequences, around 9.6% being singletons. The source material was memory (CD45RO+) T cells sorted from blood. V and J are TRBV6-5 and TRBJ1-5; D is undetermined. This receptor was identified in a woman younger than 35 in good health. Here the CDR3 reads CASSYWIHQPQHF. The DNA for the CDR3 is TGTGCCAGCAGTTATTGGATACATCAGCCCCAGCATTTT.